This T cell receptor (beta chain) derives from a study of shared clonotypes between healthy human individuals. Study findings and constraints: Compared with memory subsets, naive subsets generally had larger estimated richness.

Sequencing was performed with immunoSEQ multiplex PCR; in TCRdb, only in-frame clones are kept and a portion is missing. Counted here are about 2 million clones, just under 95% occurring once; the ten biggest clones make up around 1%. Positive CCR7 selection of CD45RO-negative cells yielded the naive CD8 cells, and terminally differentiated effector memory CD45RA+ cells were excluded. Recent vaccinations or acute infections were absent in the healthy HIV-negative adult donors. The V and J ends lost 0 bases and 3 bases respectively, with 10 bases between them. CDR3 size: 14 residues. Germline V gene lookup returns CDR1 SGHKS and CDR2 YYEKEE (reference sequence). Regarding this clone: Its matching antigen is unknown.

The source of this sequence is a man aged 18 to 35 in good health. The material sequenced was naive CD8+ T cells sorted from blood. The chain has TRBV5-5 and TRBJ2-7; D is unclear. The CDR3 sequence: CASSLVGRNYEQYF. The CDR3 coding sequence is TGTGCCAGCAGCTTGGTAGGACGGAACTACGAGCAGTACTTC. Full variable domain (rest looked up from reference TRBV5-5 and TRBJ2-7): DAGVTQSPTHLIKTRGQQVTLRCSPISGHKSVSWYQQVLGQGPQFIFQYYEKEERGRGNFPDRFSARQFPNYSSELNVNALLLGDSALYLCASSLVGRNYEQYFGPGTRLTVT.